Shown below are 12 T cell receptor beta chains from a single sample sequenced in a study of blood T cell repertoires in COVID-19 (TCRdb year 2020). Libraries were prepared through the immunoSEQ multiplex PCR assay. This is the immuneACCESS table as TCRdb keeps it, with only in-frame sequences that have V and J called. A part of the clones is gone; compared with another copy, unresolved V genes explain less than half, and the rest is unexplained. The sample profile shows tens of thousands of clones; roughly 80% of them were found once. In total, the top ten clones hold about 3.8% of the sample. Sequenced input: PBMCs or T cells enriched from blood (not recorded which). The receptors come from a woman aged 40 to 55 with acute COVID-19.

The V gene is TRBV9, the J gene TRBJ2-7, with D possibly matching TRBD1 (6 bases). The length of the CDR3 is 14 residues. From germline, CDR1 is SGDLS and CDR2 YYNGEE. V was cut by 4 bases and J by 4 bases, with 15 bases left in between. This CDR3 is CASSLGPGEYEQYV. Written as DNA, the CDR3 is TGTGCCAGCAGCCTTGGACCAGGGGAGTACGAGCAGTACGTC.

The V call is TRBV7-9, the J call TRBJ1-2; D perhaps matches TRBD1 (6 bases). The CDR3 sequence is 15 residues long. Germline CDR1 SEHNR, CDR2 FQNEAQ (reference sequence). The V and J ends lost 2 bases and 0 bases respectively, with 10 bases between them. The CDR3 protein is CASSLTGKANYGYTF. In DNA, the CDR3 is TGTGCCAGCAGCTTAACAGGGAAAGCTAACTATGGCTACACCTTC.

A remark on this clone: The junction departs from the called germline gene at one end, perhaps through a read error. This same CDR3 is encoded by further DNA sequences in the sample. This chain uses TRBV6-5 with TRBJ2-7, with D maybe TRBD1 (8 bases). CDR1 and CDR2 from the germline V gene are MNHEY and SVGAGI. This CDR3 contains 15 residues. The CDR3 spells CASSGGRQGTYEQYF. The CDR3 nucleotides read TGTGCCAGCTCGGGGGGAAGACAGGGGACCTATGAGCAGTACTTC.

V usage is TRBV28 and J usage is TRBJ1-3, with D possibly TRBD1 on 6 matching bases. CDR1 is MDHEN and CDR2 is SYDVKM in the germline V gene. CDR3 length: 14 residues. Trimming removed 7 bases at V and 4 bases at J, with 14 bases between. The CDR3 is CASTWQGSGNTIYF. The DNA for the CDR3 is TGTGCCAGCACCTGGCAGGGGTCCGGAAACACCATATATTTT.

The V gene is TRBV3-1 (or the pseudogene TRBV3-2), the J gene TRBJ1-2, with D tentatively TRBD1 (5 bases). Trimming cost V 5 bases and J 4 bases, with 8 bases left between them. CDR3 length: 12 amino acids. Germline loops: CDR1 LGHDT, CDR2 YNNKEL (reference sequence). Here the CDR3 reads CASSTGPYGYTF. The CDR3 nucleotides are TGTGCCAGCAGCACAGGACCCTATGGCTACACCTTC.

The chain links TRBV6-5 to TRBJ2-5; 10 bases align to TRBD2. J was trimmed by 5 bases and V by 10 bases; bases with no gene match: 10. The CDR3 has 14 residues. Per the germline V gene, CDR1 is MNHEY and CDR2 is SVGAGI. The CDR3 here is CATEAGGPRETQYF. The CDR3 region has the DNA TGTGCCACCGAAGCGGGGGGGCCGCGGGAGACCCAGTACTTC.

A word on this clone: The identical CDR3 is also encoded by other nucleotide sequences in the sample. The chain combines TRBV28 with TRBJ1-5; D remains ambiguous. CDR1 MDHEN and CDR2 SYDVKM come from the germline V gene. V lost 3 bases to trimming and J lost 0 bases, with 12 bases between them. The CDR3 contains 16 residues. The CDR3 region has the DNA TGTGCCAGCAGTTTCATCGGTGCGTATAGCAATCAGCCCCAGCATTTT. Amino acids: CASSFIGAYSNQPQHF.

The chain is built from TRBV6-4 and TRBJ1-4; D remains ambiguous. Trimming removed 4 bases at V and 3 bases at J, with 12 bases between. Germline CDR1 is MRHNA and CDR2 is SNTAGT. This CDR3 spans 15 amino acids. In DNA form, the CDR3 reads TGTGCCAGCAGTGCGGGGTCTTCCCCTAATGAAAAACTGTTTTTT. Translated, it gives CASSAGSSPNEKLFF.

The rearrangement joins TRBV11-3 to TRBJ2-2, with 7 bases aligning to TRBD2. Germline V gene sequence: CDR1 SGHNT, CDR2 YENEEA. This CDR3 comprises 14 residues. After removal of 4 bases from V and 6 bases from J, the junction contained 5 bases not matched to a gene. CDR3 residues: CASSWRGSAGELFF. DNA for the CDR3: TGTGCCAGCAGCTGGCGCGGGAGCGCCGGGGAGCTGTTTTTT. The full variable domain, rest sourced from reference TRBV11-3 and TRBJ2-2, is EAGVVQSPRYKIIEKKQPVAFWCNPISGHNTLYWYLQNLGQGPELLIRYENEEAVDDSQLPKDRFSAERLKGVDSTLKIQPAELGDSAVYLCASSWRGSAGELFFGEGSRLTVL.

The chain couples TRBV3-1 (or the pseudogene TRBV3-2) to TRBJ1-1; a weak D match, TRBD1 (6 bases). This CDR3 has 14 residues. Looked up from germline, CDR1 is LGHDT and CDR2 is YNNKEL (reference sequence). The ends were cut back, 4 bases at V and 3 bases at J, with 12 bases in the middle. The CDR3 bases are TGTGCCAGCAGCCTTACAGGGCGTCACACTGAAGCTTTCTTT. Encoded protein: CASSLTGRHTEAFF.

CDR3 in amino acids: CASSSDRQSHYEQYF. In DNA, the CDR3 is TGTGCCAGTAGTTCCGACAGACAAAGTCACTACGAGCAGTACTTC. The chain couples TRBV19 to TRBJ2-7, with a possible D match to TRBD1 (5 bases). Per germline, CDR1 LNHDA and CDR2 SQIVND (reference sequence). The V end lost 5 bases, the J end lost 3 bases, and 17 bases lay between the germline ends. CDR3 length: 15 residues.

The rearrangement uses TRBV27 and TRBJ1-1, with TRBD1 matching over 12 bases. CDR1 and CDR2 from the germline V gene are MNHEY and SMNVEV (reference sequence). Trimming cost V 5 bases and J 4 bases; bases outside gene matches: 8. The CDR3 extends over 16 amino acids. The CDR3 is CASSGRDRGLSTEAFF. The CDR3 coding sequence is TGTGCCAGCAGTGGCCGGGACAGGGGGCTAAGCACTGAAGCTTTCTTT.